This T cell receptor beta chain appears in the sequencing data of a study of blood T cell repertoires in COVID-19. In the study overall: There were acute and convalescent COVID-19 samples, and they came from the United States, Italy and Spain. PBMCs, B-cell-depleted T cells, or T cells were the source of the cDNA or gDNA that made up the material.

The Seattle patients, enrolled during active infection, were followed longitudinally. The CDR3 sequence is 18 residues long. Trimming cost V 0 bases and J 3 bases; bases outside gene matches: 9. CDR1 and CDR2 (germline): SGHRS, YFSETQ. Per the original data handling: Scientists estimated how many nucleated cells there were by amplifying reference gene primers. Generated by immunoSEQ multiplex PCR, the TCRdb table keeps only in-frame clones and is missing some. D and trimming come from the DNA, and the V and J calls and clone size come from that table. Here the sample spans a few hundred thousand clones, roughly 85% being singletons.

The rearrangement uses TRBV5-1 and TRBJ2-4; 10 nucleotides align to TRBD2. The specimen sequenced was peripheral blood. The source of this sequence is a woman aged 70-85 years with COVID-19, enrolled during active disease. DNA of the CDR3: TGCGCCAGCAGCTTGGAGAGCGGGAGGGCCTATATCAAAAACATTCAGTACTTC. It specifies CASSLESGRAYIKNIQYF.